This T cell receptor beta chain was identified during a study of shared clonotypes between healthy human individuals. Investigators spread the genomic DNA of each subset evenly over several immunoSEQ plates. Unsorted PBMC replicate PCRs drew on around 310 ng DNA, representing approximately 31,000 T cell genomes. TCRdb keeps only in-frame clones here, not all; method: immunoSEQ multiplex PCR. Here the sample spans about 470,000 clones, about four fifths being singletons. All donors were Caucasian adults living in Nashville, Tennessee. CDR1 is SEHNR, CDR2 FQNEAQ, per germline (reference sequence). Trimming stripped 5 bases from V and 7 bases from J, with 11 bases between. This CDR3 is built from 12 residues.

Sequencing used PBMCs. The chain is built from TRBV7-9 and TRBJ1-2; D unresolved. This receptor was identified in a woman aged 35 to 49 in good health. Some clones in this sample may be carry-over from other donors' samples. CDR3 coding DNA: TGTGCCAGCAGCCCCAGGCAGCTTGGCTACACCTTC. Residues: CASSPRQLGYTF.